This TCR beta chain comes out of a study of response to subunit inactivated influenza vaccine listed by TCRdb under 2018. A note on the overall study: To follow how T cells responded to a trivalent subunit inactivated influenza vaccine, the researchers relied on deep quantitative profiling of the T cell receptor repertoire. Summary of the overall study and its limitations: The authors proposed that each seasonal influenza vaccination may bring in only a limited number of new T cells.

The V and J ends are trimmed by 5 bases and 1 base, leaving 13 bases between them. The CDR3 sequence holds 15 residues, the cysteine and phenylalanine included. Solely the CDR3 DNA is kept, with 45 bases framed from the first base. The method behind the library was RT-PCR. For sequencing, an Illumina HiSeq 2500 was employed. TCRdb cleaned the public reads at Q25 with fastp, built clones with MiXCR and kept in-frame beta chains. Rows merge per CDR3 protein into single entries with the most common DNA and genes. The sample table lists more than 700,000 distinct CDR3 sequences, less than 25% of them with a count of one. The top ten hold roughly a tenth of the sample. In the case of this clonotype: What this receptor recognizes is not known. No base-level quality is on record; no much larger clone is a single base apart.

This sequence originates from a man over 45 who received an inactivated influenza vaccine. Donor details come from another sample of the same person, matched by shared clones. Sample: PBMCs from blood, taken 4 to 6 days after vaccination. Here the chain combines TRBV12-3 or TRBV12-4 and TRBJ2-3; matching of 6 bases hints at TRBD1 as the D gene. In nucleotides, the sequence is TGTGCCAGCAGTCGCCTGAGACAGGGCACAGATACGCAGTATTTT. The resulting protein is CASSRLRQGTDTQYF.